This TCR beta chain was observed in a study of OX40 agonist ivuxolimab in advanced cancers. Study background: Administration of intravenous ivuxolimab to patients occurred every 2 weeks at 0.01 to 10 mg/kg.

The data were produced by immunoSEQ multiplex PCR, yet TCRdb's version contains in-frame clones alone and is incomplete. The sample holds some 31,000 clones, about 90% seen once. CDR1 and CDR2 (germline): SNHLY, FYNNEI. The CDR3 contains 14 residues. Sequenced material: CD4+ or CD8+ T cells sorted from blood, taken in a trial of the OX40 agonist ivuxolimab. This TCR derives from an adult with an advanced solid tumor such as melanoma, head and neck, liver or kidney cancer. The rearrangement links TRBV2 to TRBJ2-5; 7 bases fit TRBD1. The CDR3 nucleotides read TGTGCTAGCGCCAGGGACAGTATGGGAGAGACCCAGTACTTC. Residues: CASARDSMGETQYF.